The 7 T cell receptor beta chains below all came from one sample that was sequenced in a study of T cells after yellow fever vaccination. Via MiXCR, TCRdb re-called the 5' RACE reads, giving one row per CDR3 protein. The sample has some 320,000 distinct CDR3 sequences, roughly 8.7% seen once. The input for sequencing was PBMCs, taken on the day of the first yellow fever vaccination. These receptors came from a man younger than 35 who received the YFV17D yellow fever vaccine.

This clonotype was counted a few times. This chain links TRBV4-2 with TRBJ2-5; 8 bases match TRBD2. Germline V gene lookup returns CDR1 LGHNA and CDR2 YNFKEQ. This CDR3 comprises 16 residues. The trim removed 4 bases at V and 4 bases at J, leaving 11 bases unmatched. This CDR3 reads CASSLLGRGGRETQYF. The DNA for the CDR3 is TGTGCCAGCAGCCTCCTTGGGCGCGGGGGGCGAGAGACCCAGTACTTC.

The table lists this clonotype with many counts. This sequence joins TRBV28 and TRBJ1-2; D uncertain. The CDR3 sequence is 14 residues long. V was shortened by 8 bases and J by 3 bases, with 16 bases between the two germline ends. Germline V gene data show CDR1 as MDHEN and CDR2 as SYDVKM. The CDR3 nucleotides read TGTGCCAGCGCGGACCGGACGGTGTACTATGGCTACACCTTC. Translated: CASADRTVYYGYTF.

There are many counts of this clonotype. The rearrangement links TRBV2 to TRBJ2-7; TRBD1 matches 10 bases. Germline lookup yields CDR1 SNHLY and CDR2 FYNNEI. V was pared by 3 bases and J by 0 bases, with 11 bases of the junction left unmatched. The CDR3 sequence is 18 residues long. The CDR3 protein is CASSDTRDRGPSSYEQYF. In nucleotides, the CDR3 is TGTGCCAGCAGTGACACTCGGGACAGGGGCCCGAGCTCCTACGAGCAGTACTTC.

This clonotype was picked up many times. This chain links TRBV11-3 with TRBJ2-2; a possible D gene is TRBD1 (6 bases). CDR1 and CDR2 (germline): SGHNT, YENEEA. With 9 bases removed from V and 0 bases from J, the gap between germline ends came to 11 bases. CDR3 length: 14 residues. For the CDR3, the DNA is TGTGCCAGTGCGGACAGTCCGAACACCGGGGAGCTGTTTTTT. It is translated as CASADSPNTGELFF.

This clonotype was seen a few times. The genes are TRBV6-5 and TRBJ2-2; D ambiguous. The CDR3 length is 14 residues. The germline V gene has CDR1 MNHEY and CDR2 SVGAGI. Trimming removed 0 bases from V and 6 bases from J, with 8 bases in between. The DNA of the CDR3 is TGTGCCAGCAGTTACTCCCCGAAGGCCGGGGAGCTGTTTTTT. Translating it yields CASSYSPKAGELFF.

This clonotype was detected ten times or more. The V gene is TRBV5-1, the J gene TRBJ2-1; 8 bases are shared with TRBD1. The CDR3 loop spans 13 amino acids. Germline CDR1 is SGHRS and CDR2 is YFSETQ. The J segment lost 9 bases and the V segment lost 4 bases, leaving 6 bases of the junction unmatched. Here the CDR3 DNA reads TGCGCCAGCAGCCTGCGACAGGGGCCTGAGCAGTTCTTC. As protein: CASSLRQGPEQFF.

The chain joins TRBV5-4 to TRBJ2-7, with D perhaps TRBD1 or TRBD2 (5 bases each). The germline V and J ends were trimmed by 4 bases and 0 bases, with 8 bases remaining between them. The CDR3 has 13 amino acids. CDR1 is SGHNT, CDR2 YYREEE, per germline (reference sequence). The CDR3: CASSPGPSYEQYV. CDR3 DNA sequence: TGTGCCAGCAGCCCGGGACCCTCCTACGAGCAGTACGTC.